This T cell receptor (beta chain) was recovered during a study of CD8+CD57+ T cells in acquired aplastic anemia. Study details: Sorted CD4+ and CD8+ cells yielded DNA averaging around 3.5 ug. Findings and caveats of the study: Patients and healthy controls showed no significant CD8+ Simpson's diversity difference.

Genomic DNA provided the template from which TCR beta VDJ and CDR3 profiles were obtained. TCRdb ran MiXCR on the reads and lists one entry per CDR3 protein. The sample holds about 180,000 distinct CDR3 sequences, 40% to 50% seen once. This CDR3 region has 13 residues. The ends were cut back, 8 bases at V and 7 bases at J, with 18 bases in the middle. As concerns this clonotype: Antigen specificity is unknown. A much larger clone lies one base from this, so it may be a read error.

The chain combines TRBV12-3 or TRBV12-4 with TRBJ2-7, with a possible D match to TRBD2 (5 bases). The source of this sequence is a human donor in good health. The specimen sequenced was sorted CD4+, CD8+, or CD8+CD57+ T cells (not recorded which) from PBMCs. CDR3: CASRTRTPNEQYF. The CDR3 region has the DNA TGTGCCAGCCGAACTAGGACTCCCAATGAGCAGTACTTC.